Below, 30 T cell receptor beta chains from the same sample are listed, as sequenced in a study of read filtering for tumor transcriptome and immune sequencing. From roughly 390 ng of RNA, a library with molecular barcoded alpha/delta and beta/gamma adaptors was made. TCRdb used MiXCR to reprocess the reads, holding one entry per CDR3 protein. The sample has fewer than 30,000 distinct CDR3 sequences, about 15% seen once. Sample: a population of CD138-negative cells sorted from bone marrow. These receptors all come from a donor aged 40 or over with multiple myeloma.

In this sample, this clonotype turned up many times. In nucleotides, the CDR3 is TGTGCCAGCAGTTTAGTCGGGAAAGTGGAAGGCCAGCCCCAGCATTTT. Its translation is CASSLVGKVEGQPQHF. This chain connects TRBV12-3 or TRBV12-4 to TRBJ1-5, with D unclear. The ends were cut back, 1 base at V and 7 bases at J, with 17 bases in the middle. The CDR3 consists of 16 residues.

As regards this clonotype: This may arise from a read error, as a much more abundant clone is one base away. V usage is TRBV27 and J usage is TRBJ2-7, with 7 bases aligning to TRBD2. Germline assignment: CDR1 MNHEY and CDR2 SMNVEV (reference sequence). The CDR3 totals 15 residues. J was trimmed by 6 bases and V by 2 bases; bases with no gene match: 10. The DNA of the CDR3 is TGTGCCAGCAGTTTAAGGTCTAGCGGTCCCTGCGAGCAGTACTTC. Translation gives CASSLRSSGPCEQYF.

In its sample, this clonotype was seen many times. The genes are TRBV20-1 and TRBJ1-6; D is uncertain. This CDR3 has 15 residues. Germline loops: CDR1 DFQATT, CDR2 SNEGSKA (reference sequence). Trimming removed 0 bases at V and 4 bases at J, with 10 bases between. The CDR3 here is CSARDAAEYNSPLHF. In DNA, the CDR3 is TGCAGTGCTAGAGATGCGGCGGAGTATAATTCACCCCTCCACTTT.

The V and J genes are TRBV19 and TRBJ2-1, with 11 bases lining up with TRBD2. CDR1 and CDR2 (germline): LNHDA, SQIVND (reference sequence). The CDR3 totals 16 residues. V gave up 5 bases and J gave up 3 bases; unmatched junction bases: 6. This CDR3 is CASSSGTSGYYNEQFF. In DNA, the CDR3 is TGTGCCAGTAGTTCCGGGACTAGCGGTTACTACAATGAGCAGTTCTTC.

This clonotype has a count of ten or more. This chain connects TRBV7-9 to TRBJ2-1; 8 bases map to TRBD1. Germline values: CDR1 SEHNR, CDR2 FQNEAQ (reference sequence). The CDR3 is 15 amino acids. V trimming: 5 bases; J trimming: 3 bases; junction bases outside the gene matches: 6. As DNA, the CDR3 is TGTGCCAGCAGCCCTTTCGGACAGGGCTACAATGAGCAGTTCTTC. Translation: CASSPFGQGYNEQFF.

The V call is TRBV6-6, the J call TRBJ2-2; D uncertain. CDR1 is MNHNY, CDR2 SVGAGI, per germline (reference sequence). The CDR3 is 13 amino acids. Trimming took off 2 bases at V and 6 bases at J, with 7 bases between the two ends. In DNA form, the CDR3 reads TGTGCCAGCAGTTACACCCGTGCCGGGGAGCTGTTTTTT. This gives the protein CASSYTRAGELFF.

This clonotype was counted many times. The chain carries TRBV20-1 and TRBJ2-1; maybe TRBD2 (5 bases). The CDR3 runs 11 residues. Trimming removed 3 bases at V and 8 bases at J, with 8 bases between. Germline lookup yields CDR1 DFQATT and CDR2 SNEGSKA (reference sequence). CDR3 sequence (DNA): TGCAGTGCTAGCCCGAGGGATGAGCAGTTCTTC. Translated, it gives CSASPRDEQFF.

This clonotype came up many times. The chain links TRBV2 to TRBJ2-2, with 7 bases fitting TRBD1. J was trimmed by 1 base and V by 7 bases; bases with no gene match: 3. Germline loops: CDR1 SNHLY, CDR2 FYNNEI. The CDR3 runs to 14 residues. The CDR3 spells CASTGTVNTGELFF. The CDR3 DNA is TGTGCCAGCACCGGGACAGTGAACACCGGGGAGCTGTTTTTT.

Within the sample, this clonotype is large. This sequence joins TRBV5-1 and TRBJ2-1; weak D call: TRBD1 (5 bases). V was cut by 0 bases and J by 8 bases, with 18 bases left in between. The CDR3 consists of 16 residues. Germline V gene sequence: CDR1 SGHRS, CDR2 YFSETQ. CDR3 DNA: TGCGCCAGCAGCTTGGAACAGGTCGTAAGAGCACATGAGCAGTTCTTC. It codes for CASSLEQVVRAHEQFF.

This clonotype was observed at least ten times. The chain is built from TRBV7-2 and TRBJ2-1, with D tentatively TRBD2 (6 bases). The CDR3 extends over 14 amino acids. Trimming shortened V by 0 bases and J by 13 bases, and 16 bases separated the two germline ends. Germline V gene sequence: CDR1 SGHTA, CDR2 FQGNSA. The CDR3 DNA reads TGTGCCAGCAGCTTAGCCGGTTTTCAGGGAGGTCAGTTCTTC. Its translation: CASSLAGFQGGQFF.

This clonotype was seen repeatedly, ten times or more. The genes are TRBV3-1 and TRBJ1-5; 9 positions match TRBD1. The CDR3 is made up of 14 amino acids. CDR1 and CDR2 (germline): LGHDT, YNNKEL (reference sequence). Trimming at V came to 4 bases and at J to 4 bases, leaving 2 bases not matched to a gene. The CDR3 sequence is CASSPDRGNQPQHF. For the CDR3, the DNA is TGTGCCAGCAGCCCCGACAGGGGGAATCAGCCCCAGCATTTT.

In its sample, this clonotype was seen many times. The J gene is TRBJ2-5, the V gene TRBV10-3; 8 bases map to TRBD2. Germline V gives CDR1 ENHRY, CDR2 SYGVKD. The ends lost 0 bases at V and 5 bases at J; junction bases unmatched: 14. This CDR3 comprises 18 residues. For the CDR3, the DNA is TGTGCCATCAGTGAGTCGATACTAGCGGTCGCCGAGGGGGAGACCCAGTACTTC. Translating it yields CAISESILAVAEGETQYF.

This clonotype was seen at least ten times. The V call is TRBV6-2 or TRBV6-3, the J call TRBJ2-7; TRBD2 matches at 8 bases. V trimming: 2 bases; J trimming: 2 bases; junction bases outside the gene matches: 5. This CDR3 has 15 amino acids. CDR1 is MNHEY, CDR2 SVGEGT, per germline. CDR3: CASSYDSGSPYEQYF. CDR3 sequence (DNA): TGTGCCAGCAGTTACGACAGCGGGAGCCCCTACGAGCAGTACTTC.

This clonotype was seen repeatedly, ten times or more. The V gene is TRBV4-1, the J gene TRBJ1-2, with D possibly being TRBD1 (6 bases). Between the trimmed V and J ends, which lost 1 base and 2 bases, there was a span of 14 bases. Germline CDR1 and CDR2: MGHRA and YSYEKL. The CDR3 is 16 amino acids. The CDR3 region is CASSQVQGGENYGYTF. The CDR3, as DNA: TGCGCCAGCAGCCAAGTACAGGGTGGAGAGAACTATGGCTACACCTTC.

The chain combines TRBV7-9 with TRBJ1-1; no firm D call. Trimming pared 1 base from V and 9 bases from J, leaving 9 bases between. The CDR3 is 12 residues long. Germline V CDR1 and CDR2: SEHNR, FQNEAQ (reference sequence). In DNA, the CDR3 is TGTGCCAGCAGCTTAGAAGGCAGCAAAGCTTTCTTT. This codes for CASSLEGSKAFF.

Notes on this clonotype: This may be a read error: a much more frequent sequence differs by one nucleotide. The CDR3 spells CASGGTGKTFF. In nucleotides, the CDR3 is TGTGCTAGTGGGGGGACAGGGAAGACTTTCTTT. The chain combines TRBV12-5 with TRBJ1-1; TRBD1 matches at 9 bases. The V gene's germline CDR1 is LGHNT and CDR2 FRNRAP. This CDR3 spans 11 amino acids. Germline trimming cut 6 bases from V and 12 bases from J; bases unmatched to any gene: 5.

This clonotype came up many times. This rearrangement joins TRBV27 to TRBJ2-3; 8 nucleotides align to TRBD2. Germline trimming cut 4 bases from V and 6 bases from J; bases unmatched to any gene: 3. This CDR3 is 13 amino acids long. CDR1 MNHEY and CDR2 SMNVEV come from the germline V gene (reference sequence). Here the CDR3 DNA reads TGTGCCAGCAGTTCCAGCGGGAGCGATACGCAGTATTTT. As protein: CASSSSGSDTQYF.

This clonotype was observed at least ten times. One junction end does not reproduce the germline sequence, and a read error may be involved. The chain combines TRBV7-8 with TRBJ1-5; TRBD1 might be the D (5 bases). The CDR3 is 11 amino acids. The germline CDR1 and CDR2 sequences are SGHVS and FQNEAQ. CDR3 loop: CASSLGQPLHF. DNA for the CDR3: TGTGCCAGCAGCTTAGGACAGCCCCTGCATTTT.

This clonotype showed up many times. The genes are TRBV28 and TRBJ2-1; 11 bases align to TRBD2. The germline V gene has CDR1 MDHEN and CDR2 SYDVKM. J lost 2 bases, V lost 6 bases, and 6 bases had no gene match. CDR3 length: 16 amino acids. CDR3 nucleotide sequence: TGTGCCAGCAGCCCTTTACTAGCGGGAGCCTACAATGAGCAGTTCTTC. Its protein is CASSPLLAGAYNEQFF.

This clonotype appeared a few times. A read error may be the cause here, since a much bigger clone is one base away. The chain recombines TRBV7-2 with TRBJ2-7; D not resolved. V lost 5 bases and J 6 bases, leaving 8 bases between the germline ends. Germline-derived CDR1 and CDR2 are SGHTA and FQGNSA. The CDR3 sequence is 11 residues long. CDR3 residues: CASSQLCEQYF. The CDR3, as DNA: TGTGCCAGCAGCCAGCTCTGCGAGCAGTACTTC.

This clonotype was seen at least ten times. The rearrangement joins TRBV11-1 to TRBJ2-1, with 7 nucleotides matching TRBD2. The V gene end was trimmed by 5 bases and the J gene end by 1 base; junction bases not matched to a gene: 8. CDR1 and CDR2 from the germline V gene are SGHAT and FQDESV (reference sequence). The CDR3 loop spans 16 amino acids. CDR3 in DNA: TGTGCCAGCAGCCATCTAGCGGAAACTTCCTACAATGAGCAGTTCTTC. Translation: CASSHLAETSYNEQFF.

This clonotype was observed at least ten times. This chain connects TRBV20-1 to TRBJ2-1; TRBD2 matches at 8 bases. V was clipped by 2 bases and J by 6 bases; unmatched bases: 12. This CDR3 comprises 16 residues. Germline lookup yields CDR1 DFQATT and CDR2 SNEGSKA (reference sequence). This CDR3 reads CSARSKAGRVVNEQFF. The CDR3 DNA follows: TGCAGTGCTAGATCAAAAGCCGGGAGGGTGGTCAATGAGCAGTTCTTC.

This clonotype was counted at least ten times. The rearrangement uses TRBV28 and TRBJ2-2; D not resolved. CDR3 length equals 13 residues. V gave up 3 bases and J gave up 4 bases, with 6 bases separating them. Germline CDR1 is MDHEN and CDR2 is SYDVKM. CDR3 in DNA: TGTGCCAGCAGTTTCCTAATCACCGGGGAGCTGTTTTTT. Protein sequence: CASSFLITGELFF.

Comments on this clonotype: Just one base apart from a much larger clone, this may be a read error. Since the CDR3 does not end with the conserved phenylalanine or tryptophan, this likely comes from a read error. CDR3 amino acids: CAITDTYGYTL. In DNA, the CDR3 is TGTGCCATAACGGATACCTATGGCTACACCCTC. This rearrangement joins TRBV10-3 to TRBJ1-2; no definite D call. This CDR3 region has 11 residues. Germline-derived CDR1 and CDR2 are ENHRY and SYGVKD. V lost 9 bases and J lost 4, with 9 bases in between.

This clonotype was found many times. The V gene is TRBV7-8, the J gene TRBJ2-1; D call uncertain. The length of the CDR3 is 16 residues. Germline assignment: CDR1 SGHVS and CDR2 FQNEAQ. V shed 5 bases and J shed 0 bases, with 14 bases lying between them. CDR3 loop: CASSPLRASSYNEQFF. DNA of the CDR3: TGTGCCAGCAGCCCGCTACGGGCGAGCTCCTACAATGAGCAGTTCTTC. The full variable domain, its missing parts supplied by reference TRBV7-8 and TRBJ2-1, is GAGVSQSPRYKVAKRGQDVALRCDPISGHVSLFWYQQALGQGPEFLTYFQNEAQLDKSGLPSDRFFAERPEGSVSTLKIQRTQQEDSAVYLCASSPLRASSYNEQFFGPGTRLTVL.

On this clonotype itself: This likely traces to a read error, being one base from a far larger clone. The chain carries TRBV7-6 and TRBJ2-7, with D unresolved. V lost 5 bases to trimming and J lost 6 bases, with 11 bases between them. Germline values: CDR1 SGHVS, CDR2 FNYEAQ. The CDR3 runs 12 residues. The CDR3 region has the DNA TGTGCCAGCAGCCCCGCTGGAATCGAGCAGTACTTC. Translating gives CASSPAGIEQYF.

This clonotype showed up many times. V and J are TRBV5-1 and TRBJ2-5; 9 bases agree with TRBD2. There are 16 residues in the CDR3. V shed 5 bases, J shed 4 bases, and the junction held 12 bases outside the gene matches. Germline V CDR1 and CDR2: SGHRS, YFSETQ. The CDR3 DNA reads TGCGCCAGCAGAAATTGGGTAGCGGGAGATAGAGAGACCCAGTACTTC. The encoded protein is CASRNWVAGDRETQYF.

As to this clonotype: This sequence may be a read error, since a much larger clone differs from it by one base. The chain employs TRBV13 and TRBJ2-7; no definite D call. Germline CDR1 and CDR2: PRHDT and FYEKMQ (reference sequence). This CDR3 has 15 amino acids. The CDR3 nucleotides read TGTGCCAGCAGCTCGACTGACAAGAGCTCCTACGAGCAGTGCTTC. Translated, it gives CASSSTDKSSYEQCF.

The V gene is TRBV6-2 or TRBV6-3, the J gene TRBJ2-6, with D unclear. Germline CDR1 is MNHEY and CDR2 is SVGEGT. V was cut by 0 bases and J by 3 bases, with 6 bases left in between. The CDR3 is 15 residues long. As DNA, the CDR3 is TGTGCCAGCAGTTACTCGCAGGTTGGGGCCAACGTCCTGACTTTC. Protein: CASSYSQVGANVLTF.

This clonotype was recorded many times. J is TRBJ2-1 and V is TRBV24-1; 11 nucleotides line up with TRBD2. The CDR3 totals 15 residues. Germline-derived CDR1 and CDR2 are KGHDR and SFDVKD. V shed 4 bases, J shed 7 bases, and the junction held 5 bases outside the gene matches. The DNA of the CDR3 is TGTGCCACCAGTGAGTTAGCGGGAGGGCCAAATGAGCAGTTCTTC. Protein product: CATSELAGGPNEQFF.